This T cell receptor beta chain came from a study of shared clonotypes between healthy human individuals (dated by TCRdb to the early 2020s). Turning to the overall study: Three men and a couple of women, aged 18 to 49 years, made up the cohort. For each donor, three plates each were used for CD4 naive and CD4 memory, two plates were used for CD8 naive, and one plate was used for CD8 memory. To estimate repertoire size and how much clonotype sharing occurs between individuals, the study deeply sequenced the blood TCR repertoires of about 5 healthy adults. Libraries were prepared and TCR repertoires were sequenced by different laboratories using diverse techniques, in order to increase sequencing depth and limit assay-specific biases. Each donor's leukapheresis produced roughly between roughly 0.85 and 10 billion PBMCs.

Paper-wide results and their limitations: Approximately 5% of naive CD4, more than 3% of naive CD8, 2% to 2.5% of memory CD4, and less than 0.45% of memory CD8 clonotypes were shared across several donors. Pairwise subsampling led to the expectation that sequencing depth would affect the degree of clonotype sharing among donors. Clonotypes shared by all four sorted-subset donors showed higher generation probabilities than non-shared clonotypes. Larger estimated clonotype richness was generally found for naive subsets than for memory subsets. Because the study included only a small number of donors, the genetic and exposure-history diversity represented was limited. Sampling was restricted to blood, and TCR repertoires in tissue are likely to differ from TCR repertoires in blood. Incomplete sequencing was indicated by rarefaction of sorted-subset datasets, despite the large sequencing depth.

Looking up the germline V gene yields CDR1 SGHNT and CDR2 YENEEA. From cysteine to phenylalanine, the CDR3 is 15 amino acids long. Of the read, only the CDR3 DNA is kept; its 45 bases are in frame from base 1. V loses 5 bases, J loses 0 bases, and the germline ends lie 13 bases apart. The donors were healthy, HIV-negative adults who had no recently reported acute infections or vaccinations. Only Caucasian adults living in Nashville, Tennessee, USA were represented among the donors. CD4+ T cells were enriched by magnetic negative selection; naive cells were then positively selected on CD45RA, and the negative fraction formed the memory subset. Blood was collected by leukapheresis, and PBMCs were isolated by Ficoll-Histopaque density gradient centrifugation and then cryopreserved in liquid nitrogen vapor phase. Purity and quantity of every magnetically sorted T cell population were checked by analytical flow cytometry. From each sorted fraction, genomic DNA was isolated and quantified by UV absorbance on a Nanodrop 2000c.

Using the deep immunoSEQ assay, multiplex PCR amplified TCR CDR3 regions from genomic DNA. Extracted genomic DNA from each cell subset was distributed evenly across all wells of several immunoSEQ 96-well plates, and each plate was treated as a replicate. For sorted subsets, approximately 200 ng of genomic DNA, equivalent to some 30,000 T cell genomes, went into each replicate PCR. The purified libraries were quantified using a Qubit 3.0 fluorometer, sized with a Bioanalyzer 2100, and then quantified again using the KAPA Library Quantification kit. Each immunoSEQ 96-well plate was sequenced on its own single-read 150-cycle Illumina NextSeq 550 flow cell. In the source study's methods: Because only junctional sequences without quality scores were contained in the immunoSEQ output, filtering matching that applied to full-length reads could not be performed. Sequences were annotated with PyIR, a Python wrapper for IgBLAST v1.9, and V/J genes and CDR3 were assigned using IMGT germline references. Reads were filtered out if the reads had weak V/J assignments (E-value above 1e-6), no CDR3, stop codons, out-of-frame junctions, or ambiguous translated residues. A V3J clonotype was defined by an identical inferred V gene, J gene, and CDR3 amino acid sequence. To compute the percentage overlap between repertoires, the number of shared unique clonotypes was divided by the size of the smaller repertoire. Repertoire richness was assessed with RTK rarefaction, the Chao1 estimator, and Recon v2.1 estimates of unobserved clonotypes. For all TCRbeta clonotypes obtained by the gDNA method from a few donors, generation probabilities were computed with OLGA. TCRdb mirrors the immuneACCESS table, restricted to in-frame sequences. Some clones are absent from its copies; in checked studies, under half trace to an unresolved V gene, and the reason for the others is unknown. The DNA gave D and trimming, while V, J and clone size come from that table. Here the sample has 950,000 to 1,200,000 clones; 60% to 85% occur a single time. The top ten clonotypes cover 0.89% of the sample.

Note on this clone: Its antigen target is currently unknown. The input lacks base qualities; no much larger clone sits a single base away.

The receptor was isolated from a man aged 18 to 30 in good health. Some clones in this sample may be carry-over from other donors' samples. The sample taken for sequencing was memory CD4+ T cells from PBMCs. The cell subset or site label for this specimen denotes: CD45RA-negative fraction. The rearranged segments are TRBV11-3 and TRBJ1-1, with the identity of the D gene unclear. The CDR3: CASSPRSGLNTEAFF. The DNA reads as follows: TGTGCCAGCAGCCCGCGCTCGGGTTTGAACACTGAAGCTTTCTTT.